A selection of T cell receptor beta chains follows, all from one sample in a study of shared clonotypes between healthy human individuals. The repertoire was sequenced with immunoSEQ multiplex PCR; TCRdb's copy has only in-frame clones and lacks some. The sample lists hundreds of thousands of clones, 70% to 80% seen once, with about 13% in the top ten. Sequenced sample: PBMCs. Every receptor here comes from a woman aged 40 to 50 in good health. Some clones in this sample may be carry-over from other donors' samples. CDR3s include the opening cysteine and the closing phenylalanine or tryptophan. A D gene is named only where the DNA matches it firmly. Clone sizes are given selectively: once, few, many, or a class where the clone is expanded.

abundance	j_gene	v_gene	d_gene	CDR3aa	CDR3nt
few	TRBJ2-1	TRBV7-2	-	CASSSALYNEQFF	TGTGCCAGCAGCTCCGCTCTCTACAATGAGCAGTTCTTC
-	TRBJ2-1	TRBV11-3	-	CASSLEYLNEQFF	TGTGCCAGCAGCCTAGAATACCTGAATGAGCAGTTCTTC
-	TRBJ2-2	TRBV9	-	CASSAVRGPGTGELFF	TGTGCCAGCAGCGCTGTTCGAGGACCTGGGACCGGGGAGCTGTTTTTT
-	TRBJ1-1	TRBV27	-	CASSSGQWGTEAFF	TGTGCCAGCAGTTCAGGACAGTGGGGCACTGAAGCTTTCTTT
-	TRBJ2-7	TRBV10-3	TRBD2	CAISAAGLDGYEQYF	TGTGCCATCAGTGCTGCGGGACTAGACGGTTACGAGCAGTACTTC
few	TRBJ1-2	TRBV27	-	CASSLRDGELYGYTF	TGTGCCAGCAGTTTAAGGGACGGAGAGCTCTATGGCTACACCTTC
-	TRBJ1-1	TRBV19	-	CASRRTSNTEAFF	TGTGCCAGTAGACGGACATCCAACACTGAAGCTTTCTTT
-	TRBJ1-1	TRBV7-3	-	CASSSDTNTEAFF	TGTGCCAGCAGCTCGGACACGAACACTGAAGCTTTCTTT
-	TRBJ2-7	TRBV28	-	CASGWYEQYF	TGTGCCAGCGGGTGGTACGAGCAGTACTTC
-	TRBJ2-3	TRBV5-1	-	CASSGRDFSDTQYF	TGCGCCAGCAGCGGCCGGGACTTTTCGGATACGCAGTATTTT
-	TRBJ1-1	TRBV5-8	-	CASSLTDSEAFF	TGTGCCAGCAGCCTAACGGACAGTGAAGCTTTCTTT
-	TRBJ2-1	TRBV11-2	-	CASSLNNEQFF	TGTGCCAGCAGCTTGAATAATGAGCAGTTCTTC
-	TRBJ1-5	TRBV23-1	TRBD1	CASSQSGGQGAEQPQHF	TGCGCCAGCAGTCAAAGCGGGGGACAGGGCGCCGAACAGCCCCAGCATTTT
-	TRBJ2-1	TRBV4-1	TRBD2	CASSGGREVYNEQFF	TGCGCCAGCAGCGGGGGGCGGGAGGTCTACAATGAGCAGTTCTTC
-	TRBJ2-1	TRBV5-6	TRBD2	CASTRRTSGRNEQFF	TGTGCCAGCACCCGACGGACTAGCGGGAGAAATGAGCAGTTCTTC
-	TRBJ1-5	TRBV30	-	CAWSKGGQPQHF	TGTGCCTGGAGCAAGGGAGGGCAGCCCCAGCATTTT
once	TRBJ2-2	TRBV7-8	-	CASSLGALSGELFF	TGTGCCAGCAGCTTGGGTGCTTTATCCGGGGAGCTGTTTTTT
-	TRBJ2-2	TRBV9	TRBD2	CASSVRLGTTPPNTGELFF	TGTGCCAGCAGCGTACGACTTGGGACTACGCCCCCGAACACCGGGGAGCTGTTTTTT
-	TRBJ2-1	TRBV18	TRBD2	CASSPQGTNNNEQFF	TGTGCCAGCTCACCACAAGGGACTAACAACAATGAGCAGTTCTTC
-	TRBJ2-7	TRBV2	-	CASSPLVHEQYF	TGTGCCAGCAGTCCACTAGTTCACGAGCAGTACTTC
-	TRBJ2-5	TRBV15	-	CATSRDTLGTQYF	TGTGCCACCAGCAGAGACACCCTGGGGACCCAGTACTTC
few	TRBJ2-1	TRBV18	TRBD1	CASSHPRQGAGEQFF	TGTGCCAGCTCACATCCCCGACAGGGGGCAGGTGAGCAGTTCTTC
-	TRBJ2-2	TRBV5-4	TRBD2	CASRLTSGRGSGELFF	TGTGCCAGCAGGCTCACTAGCGGGAGAGGCAGCGGGGAGCTGTTTTTT
-	TRBJ1-2	TRBV15	TRBD1	CATSPDRNYGYTF	TGTGCCACCAGCCCGGACAGGAACTATGGCTACACCTTC
-	TRBJ2-1	TRBV10-3	TRBD2	CATIGTSGRMYNEQFF	TGTGCCACCATCGGGACTAGCGGGAGGATGTACAATGAGCAGTTCTTC
-	TRBJ2-5	TRBV5-6	-	CASSLVDGLETQYF	TGTGCCAGCAGCTTGGTGGACGGATTGGAGACCCAGTACTTC
-	TRBJ2-3	TRBV28	-	CASSTTSSLSTDTQYF	TGTGCCAGCAGTACCACTAGCAGCCTTAGCACAGATACGCAGTATTTT
-	TRBJ2-5	TRBV19	-	CASSATAEETQYF	TGTGCCAGTAGTGCGACAGCAGAAGAGACCCAGTACTTC
-	TRBJ2-7	TRBV19	-	CASQGSYEQYF	TGTGCCAGCCAGGGTTCCTACGAGCAGTACTTC
-	TRBJ2-1	TRBV25-1	TRBD1	CASSENDRGNNEQFF	TGTGCCAGCAGTGAGAACGACAGGGGGAACAATGAGCAGTTCTTC
-	TRBJ1-5	TRBV7-2	-	CASRVNSNQPQHF	TGTGCCAGCAGGGTGAATAGCAATCAGCCCCAGCATTTT
once	TRBJ1-1	TRBV2	TRBD1	CASKRQGAYTEAFF	TGTGCCAGCAAAAGACAGGGGGCATACACTGAAGCTTTCTTT
-	TRBJ1-3	TRBV7-2	-	CASSYLRVENTIYF	TGTGCCAGCAGCTATCTCAGGGTTGAAAACACCATATATTTT
-	TRBJ2-2	TRBV9	TRBD1	CASSVWGQGASGELFF	TGTGCCAGCAGCGTCTGGGGACAGGGGGCATCCGGGGAGCTGTTTTTT
-	TRBJ2-5	TRBV7-2	-	CASSPGPQETQYF	TGTGCCAGCAGCCCGGGCCCCCAAGAGACCCAGTACTTC
many	TRBJ1-6	TRBV7-9	-	CASSVEQYNSPLHF	TGTGCCAGCAGCGTTGAGCAGTATAATTCACCCCTCCACTTT
-	TRBJ1-5	TRBV29-1	-	CSAENQPQHF	TGCAGCGCCGAAAATCAGCCCCAGCATTTT
-	TRBJ2-1	TRBV7-6	-	CASSPTDSLSSYNEQFF	TGTGCCAGCAGCCCCACAGACAGTTTAAGCTCCTACAATGAGCAGTTCTTC
many	TRBJ1-1	TRBV9	-	CASSARSGVSTEAFF	TGTGCCAGCAGCGCCCGCTCTGGGGTTTCCACTGAAGCTTTCTTT
-	TRBJ2-7	TRBV28	-	CASSYLSQQYF	TGTGCCAGCAGTTATCTGAGTCAGCAGTACTTC
once	TRBJ2-7	TRBV6-5	-	CASSYPDSSSYEQYF	TGTGCCAGCAGTTACCCGGACTCAAGCTCCTACGAGCAGTACTTC
-	TRBJ1-1	TRBV7-2	-	CAYSDALSMNTEAFF	TGTGCCTACAGCGATGCTCTTTCCATGAACACTGAAGCTTTCTTT
-	TRBJ2-7	TRBV10-2	-	CASSESWGQGSYEQYF	TGCGCCAGCAGTGAGTCATGGGGGCAGGGATCCTACGAGCAGTACTTC
once	TRBJ2-7	TRBV23-1	TRBD2	CASSQSGGVDHEQYF	TGCGCCAGCAGTCAATCGGGGGGGGTTGATCACGAGCAGTACTTC
-	TRBJ2-1	TRBV19	-	CASSAGSSYNEQFF	TGTGCCAGTAGTGCGGGTAGCTCCTACAATGAGCAGTTCTTC
few	TRBJ2-3	TRBV6-4	TRBD2	CASSESGTSADTQYF	TGTGCCAGCAGTGAGAGTGGTACTAGCGCAGATACGCAGTATTTT
-	TRBJ2-5	TRBV28	TRBD2	CASSFGLAVGTQYF	TGTGCCAGCAGTTTTGGGCTAGCGGTCGGGACCCAGTACTTC